The next 14 T cell receptor beta chains were all read from a single sample in a study of blood T cells in healthy people across ages. Using a J-beta primer mix together with a sample-barcoded 5' primer, a second PCR was run for about 7 to 12 cycles. One entry per CDR3 protein, called by TCRdb with MiXCR from the 5' RACE reads. In the table there are around 1.5 million distinct CDR3 sequences, about 32% of which are singletons. Sequencing was carried out using blood. The origin of the receptors is a woman aged 25-40 years in good health.

The J gene is TRBJ2-1, the V gene TRBV27, with TRBD2 identical over 7 bases. CDR3 length: 16 residues. After removal of 1 base from V and 3 bases from J, the junction contained 6 bases not matched to a gene. Germline CDR1 reads MNHEY; CDR2 reads SMNVEV (reference sequence). The CDR3 protein is CASSLYAGAIYNEQFF. In nucleotides, the CDR3 is TGTGCCAGCAGTTTATATGCGGGAGCGATCTACAATGAGCAGTTCTTC.

The gene calls are TRBV7-9 and TRBJ2-5; the D call may be TRBD1 or TRBD2 (5 bases each). Trimming pared 11 bases from V and 3 bases from J, leaving 13 bases between. Looked up from germline, CDR1 is SEHNR and CDR2 is FQNEAQ (reference sequence). The CDR3 has 12 residues. The CDR3 DNA is TGTGCCGGCCAGAGGGGTGAAGAGACCCAGTACTTC. This sequence encodes CAGQRGEETQYF.

J is TRBJ1-4 and V is TRBV20-1, with D perhaps TRBD1 (6 bases). The germline V gene encodes CDR1 DFQATT and CDR2 SNEGSKA (reference sequence). V lost 8 bases and J lost 5, with 15 bases in between. There are 13 residues in the CDR3. The CDR3 reads CSLRGGLNEKLFF. The CDR3 coding sequence is TGCAGTCTACGGGGGGGCTTGAATGAAAAACTGTTTTTT.

This clonotype has a handful of counts. V gene TRBV30 combines with J gene TRBJ1-1; TRBD1 aligns across 7 bases. Per germline, CDR1 GTSNPN and CDR2 SVGIG (reference sequence). The CDR3 is 13 residues long. With 3 bases clipped from V and 4 bases from J, the junction kept 5 bases outside the gene matches. CDR3 coding DNA: TGTGCCTGGAGCAGGGGGAGTTCCACTGAAGCTTTCTTT. Its translation is CAWSRGSSTEAFF.

In the case of this clonotype: It may be a read error: a sequence one base away is much more abundant. The chain couples TRBV29-1 to TRBJ2-5, with D perhaps TRBD1 or TRBD2 (5 bases each). Between the trimmed V and J ends, which lost 7 bases and 11 bases, there was a span of 20 bases. CDR1 is SQVTM, CDR2 ANQGSEA, per germline. This CDR3 contains 12 residues. CDR3 DNA sequence: TGCAGCGCCAATTACGGGACCTACGGGCAGTACTTC. As protein: CSANYGTYGQYF.

The rearrangement uses TRBV20-1 and TRBJ1-5, with D tentatively TRBD1 (5 bases). Trimming took 0 bases from V and 5 from J, leaving 5 bases between them. The CDR3 contains 12 residues. The germline V gene has CDR1 DFQATT and CDR2 SNEGSKA (reference sequence). The CDR3 is CSAREGDQPQHF. The DNA for the CDR3 is TGCAGTGCTAGAGAAGGGGATCAGCCCCAGCATTTT.

This clonotype has only a few counts. The V gene is TRBV6-2 or TRBV6-3, the J gene TRBJ2-1; TRBD1 is a possible D gene (6 bases). The CDR3 runs 13 residues. Germline V gives CDR1 MNHEY, CDR2 SVGEGT. The germline V and J ends were trimmed by 4 bases and 10 bases, with 14 bases remaining between them. Here the CDR3 DNA reads TGTGCCAGCAGTTGGGGTGGGGGCCGGGAGCAGTTCTTC. This encodes CASSWGGGREQFF.

J is TRBJ2-2 and V is TRBV28; TRBD2 matches at 7 bases. V gave up 2 bases and J gave up 5 bases; unmatched junction bases: 5. The V gene's germline CDR1 is MDHEN and CDR2 SYDVKM. The CDR3 loop spans 15 amino acids. CDR3: CASSLGGSATGELFF. The CDR3 DNA follows: TGTGCCAGCAGTTTAGGCGGGAGCGCTACCGGGGAGCTGTTTTTT.

The chain carries TRBV20-1 and TRBJ2-7; TRBD2 agrees at 11 bases. Trimming at V came to 0 bases and at J to 3 bases, leaving 4 bases not matched to a gene. Germline V CDR1 and CDR2: DFQATT, SNEGSKA (reference sequence). The length of the CDR3 is 15 residues. The CDR3 bases are TGCAGTGCTAGAGAGGGGACTAGCGGAGACTACGAGCAGTACTTC. It specifies CSAREGTSGDYEQYF.

The chain carries TRBV28 and TRBJ2-1, with D perhaps given as TRBD1 or TRBD2 (5 bases each). The germline V gene has CDR1 MDHEN and CDR2 SYDVKM. The CDR3 is 14 amino acids. The V and J ends lost 7 bases and 5 bases respectively, with 15 bases between them. The CDR3 region has the DNA TGTGCCAGCAATCATGGGACCAACCACAATGAGCAGTTCTTC. It codes for CASNHGTNHNEQFF.

This chain links TRBV20-1 with TRBJ2-3; D not resolved. The length of the CDR3 is 14 residues. Trimming removed 1 base from V and 8 bases from J, with 16 bases in between. Germline-derived CDR1 and CDR2 are DFQATT and SNEGSKA (reference sequence). CDR3 protein: CSARGTSAGGTQYF. The CDR3 nucleotides are TGCAGTGCTAGAGGAACCTCCGCCGGCGGTACGCAGTATTTT.

This clonotype was seen only a few times. The V gene is TRBV7-2, the J gene TRBJ2-1; TRBD2 aligns across 7 bases. The germline CDR1 and CDR2 sequences are SGHTA and FQGNSA. The CDR3 has 18 residues. V was pared by 2 bases and J by 9 bases, with 19 bases of the junction left unmatched. In nucleotides, the CDR3 is TGTGCCAGCAGCTTAAGGTTTCGGCGGGAGTCCCGCGGCCTTGAGCAGTTCTTC. Translated: CASSLRFRRESRGLEQFF.

Turning to this clonotype: A much larger clone is a single base away; this may be a read error. The V call is TRBV4-1, the J call TRBJ2-1; 10 positions match TRBD2. The CDR3 has 15 residues. The V gene's germline CDR1 is MGHRA and CDR2 YSYEKL. V shed 4 bases, J shed 9 bases, and the junction held 9 bases outside the gene matches. The CDR3 bases are TGCGCCAGCAGCCCCTCCCTAGCGGGAGATAGTGAGCAGTTCTTC. Its translation: CASSPSLAGDSEQFF.

The rearrangement links TRBV4-1 to TRBJ1-4; a possible D gene is TRBD1 (5 bases). Trimming cost V 5 bases and J 6 bases, with 16 bases left between them. Looked up from germline, CDR1 is MGHRA and CDR2 is YSYEKL. The CDR3 consists of 15 residues. The CDR3 sequence: CASSDRGAGDEKLFF. Here the CDR3 DNA reads TGCGCCAGCAGCGACCGAGGGGCGGGAGATGAAAAACTGTTTTTT.